The rows below give T cell receptor beta chains drawn from one sample of a study of cytomegalovirus exposure and HLA in healthy donors. Generated by immunoSEQ multiplex PCR, the TCRdb table keeps only in-frame clones and is missing some. The table shows around 150,000 clones, with 70% to 80% occurring only once. The sequenced sample consisted of PBMCs. The receptors originated from a young man in good health and CMV-seronegative. Each CDR3 is given with its conserved first and last residue. D genes are given only for firm matches.

>TRBV18|NA
CASSPREVLGNTEAFF
>TRBV6-1|NA
CASSETRRGTEAFF
>TRBV5-1|TRBD2
CASSLDLAGAQDEQFF
>TRBV5-1|TRBD1
CASSLQGAPRRTEAFF
>TRBV7-2|NA
CASSSDLASGPSEQFF
>TRBV10-3|NA
CAISESLGTGGNQPQHF
>TRBV5-4|TRBD2
CASSSRTSGRALETQYF
>TRBV5-1|TRBD1
CASSLVQGAYEQYF
>TRBV19|NA
CASSATGFQPQHF
>TRBV6-5|NA
CASTPGLGYTIYF
>TRBV9|NA
CASSPRGASGELFF
>TRBV27|TRBD2
CASSASLAGSNIQYF
>TRBV30|TRBD2
CAWILAGGSTGELFF
>TRBV6-5|TRBD1
CASRRQGASYNEQFF
>TRBV30|TRBD1
CAYSTGPGYTF
>TRBV19|TRBD2
CASSTTSGRNHEQYF
>TRBV28|NA
CASNRLPGNTEAFF
>TRBV29-1|NA
CSVVRQANTEAFF